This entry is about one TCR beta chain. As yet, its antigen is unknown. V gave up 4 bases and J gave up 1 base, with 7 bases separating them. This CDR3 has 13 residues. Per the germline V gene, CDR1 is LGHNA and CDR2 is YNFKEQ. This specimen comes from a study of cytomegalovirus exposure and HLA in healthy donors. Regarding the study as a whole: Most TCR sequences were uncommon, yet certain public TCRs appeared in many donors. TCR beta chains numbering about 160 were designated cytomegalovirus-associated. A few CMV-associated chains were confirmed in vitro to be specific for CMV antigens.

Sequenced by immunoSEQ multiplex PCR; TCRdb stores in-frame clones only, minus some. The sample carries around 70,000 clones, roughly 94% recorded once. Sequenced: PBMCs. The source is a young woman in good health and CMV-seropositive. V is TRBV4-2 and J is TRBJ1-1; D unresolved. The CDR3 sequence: CASSLQQNTEAFF. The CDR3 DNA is TGTGCCAGCAGCCTACAACAGAACACTGAAGCTTTCTTT.